This T cell receptor (beta chain) was sequenced for a study of blood T cell repertoires in COVID-19 (dated by TCRdb to about 2020). Regarding the research as a whole: Samples covering the acute and convalescent phases of COVID-19 were provided by collaborators in the United States, Italy and Spain. The prospective study material was composed of cDNA or gDNA derived from T cells, B-cell-depleted T cells, or PBMCs. Subjects who had been exposed to COVID-19, were actively infected with it, or had recovered from it provided the deeply sampled blood TCRbeta repertoires that made up the dataset. A freely available public database, intended as a resource for researchers studying the immune response to SARS-CoV-2, is where the repertoires were released. Samples came from the ongoing ImmuneRACE study (first 160 participants) plus 1,254 subjects from 6 global collaborators. Sample metadata almost always included a de-identified subject ID, COVID-19 status, age in years and sex. Where HLA class I and class II types were available, the types were taken from metadata supplied by the sample provider, not from assay-based typing. Points the paper makes about the study in general: The quantity of clinical and demographic metadata differed by source and by participant and was supplied without curation.

Collaborating institutions collected whole blood in K2EDTA tubes following their own protocols. Collaborator samples were shipped for TCRbeta analysis as frozen whole blood, isolated PBMCs, or DNA extracted from either sample type. TCRbeta CDR3 regions were amplified from genomic DNA by means of the immunoSEQ Assay, a bias-controlled multiplex PCR. As for how the authors treated the data: The number of nucleated cells in each sample was estimated by amplification of reference gene primers within the assay. To quantify the absolute abundance of each unique TCRbeta CDR3 rearrangement, sequence reads were collapsed and filtered. For each sample, productive Simpson clonality was calculated as the square root of Simpson's diversity index across productive rearrangements. The source is immuneACCESS, and TCRdb retained only in-frame sequences with V and J called. Part of the clones is not carried over; for the studies checked, unresolved V genes explain less than half of this, and the remainder is unexplained. V and J calls and clone size are copied from that table; D and trimming were computed from the DNA. Here the sample has 200,000 to 300,000 clones; about 90% occur a single time. The ten largest clones take up 3.5% to 4.5% of the sample.

V gives up 2 bases and J gives up 3 bases, and the segment between their germline ends measures 11 bases. The CDR3, cysteine through valine, is 14 amino acids long. Here the CDR3 DNA is all that survives: 42 bases in frame from base 1. CDR1 is given as MGHRA and CDR2 as YSYEKL, both from the germline V gene. On this clone: Its antigen remains undetermined. No quality values exist for individual bases; no much larger clone is one base distant.

Material: peripheral blood. The chain was built from TRBV4-1 and TRBJ2-7; the D gene is possibly TRBD1, with 6 bases matching. The origin of this receptor is a woman aged 40 to 50 with acute or convalescent COVID-19. CDR3 reads: CASSQPGQSYEQYV. The nucleotide sequence is given as TGCGCCAGCAGCCAACCGGGACAAAGCTACGAGCAGTACGTC.